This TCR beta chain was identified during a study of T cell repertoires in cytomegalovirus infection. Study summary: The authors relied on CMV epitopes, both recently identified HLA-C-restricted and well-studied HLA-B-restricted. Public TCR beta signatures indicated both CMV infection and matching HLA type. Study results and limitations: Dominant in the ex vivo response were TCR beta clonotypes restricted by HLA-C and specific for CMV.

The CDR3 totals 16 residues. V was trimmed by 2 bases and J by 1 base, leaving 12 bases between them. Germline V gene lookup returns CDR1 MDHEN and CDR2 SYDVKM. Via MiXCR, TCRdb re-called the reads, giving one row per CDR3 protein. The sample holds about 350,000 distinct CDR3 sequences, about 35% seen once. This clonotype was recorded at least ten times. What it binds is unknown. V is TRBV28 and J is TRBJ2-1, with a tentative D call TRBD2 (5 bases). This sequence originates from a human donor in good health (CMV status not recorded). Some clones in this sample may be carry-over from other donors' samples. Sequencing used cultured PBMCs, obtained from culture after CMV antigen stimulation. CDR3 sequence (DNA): TGTGCCAGCAGTTTACCTAGCTCTACGTCCTACAATGAGCAGTTCTTC. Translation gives CASSLPSSTSYNEQFF.